This T cell receptor beta chain is from a study of cytotoxic CD8 clonotypes in ibrutinib-treated CLL. Study-level background: 25 or so partial and 2 complete responses; at median 68 months, around 15 remitted, about twelve progressed.

This CDR3 has 16 residues. Germline V CDR1 and CDR2: MRHNA, SNTAGT. V shed 7 bases and J shed 0 bases, with 13 bases lying between them. Targeted sequencing depth ranged from 1 in 200,000 to 1 in 1 million T cells. Libraries were prepared by immunoSEQ multiplex PCR; TCRdb keeps only in-frame clonotypes and omits some of them. The table lists some 200,000 clones, roughly 79% of them singletons, with roughly 11% in the top ten. Libraries of TCR beta were made from 1.5 to 2 micrograms of genomic DNA that came from cryopreserved PBMCs. The source of this sequence is a human donor with chronic lymphocytic leukemia. The specimen was PBMCs, collected after 12 months of ibrutinib treatment. This sequence joins TRBV6-4 and TRBJ2-6; D is undetermined. CDR3 loop: CASTEDGTSGANVLTF. CDR3 bases: TGTGCCAGCACCGAGGACGGAACCTCTGGGGCCAACGTCCTGACTTTC.